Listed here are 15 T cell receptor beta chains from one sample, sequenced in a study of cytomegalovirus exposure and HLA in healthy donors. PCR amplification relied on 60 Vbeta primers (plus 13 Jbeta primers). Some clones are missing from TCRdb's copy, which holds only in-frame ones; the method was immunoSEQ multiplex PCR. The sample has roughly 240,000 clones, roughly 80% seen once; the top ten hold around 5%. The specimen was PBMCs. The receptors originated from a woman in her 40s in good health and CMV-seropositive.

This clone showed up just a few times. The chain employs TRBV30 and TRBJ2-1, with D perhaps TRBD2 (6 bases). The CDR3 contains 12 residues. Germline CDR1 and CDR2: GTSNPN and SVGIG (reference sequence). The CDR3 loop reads CAGGTSYNEQFF. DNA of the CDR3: TGTGCGGGGGGTACCTCCTACAATGAGCAGTTCTTC.

Here the CDR3 reads CASSTDYNEQFF. CDR3 bases: TGTGCCAGCTCGACAGATTACAATGAGCAGTTCTTC. The V and J genes are TRBV18 and TRBJ2-1; maybe TRBD1 (5 bases). Trimming stripped 6 bases from V and 4 bases from J, with 7 bases between. CDR1 KGHSH and CDR2 LQKENI come from the germline V gene. The length of the CDR3 is 12 residues. The full variable domain, completed using reference TRBV18 and TRBJ2-1, is NAGVMQNPRHLVRRRGQEARLRCSPMKGHSHVYWYRQLPEEGLKFMVYLQKENIIDESGMPKERFSAEFPKEGPSILRIQQVVRGDSAAYFCASSTDYNEQFFGPGTRLTVL.

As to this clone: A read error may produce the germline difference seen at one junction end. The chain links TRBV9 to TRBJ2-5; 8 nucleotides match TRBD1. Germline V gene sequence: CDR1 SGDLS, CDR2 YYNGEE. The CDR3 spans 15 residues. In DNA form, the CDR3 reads TGTGCCAGCAGAGTAGGGGCAGGGGGCGCAGAGACCCAGTACTTC. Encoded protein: CASRVGAGGAETQYF.

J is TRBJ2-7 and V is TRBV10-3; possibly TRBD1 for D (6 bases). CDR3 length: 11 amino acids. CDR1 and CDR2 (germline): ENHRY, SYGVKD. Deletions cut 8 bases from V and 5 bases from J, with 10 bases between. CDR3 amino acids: CAIGQRDEQYF. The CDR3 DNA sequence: TGTGCCATCGGACAGAGGGACGAGCAGTACTTC.

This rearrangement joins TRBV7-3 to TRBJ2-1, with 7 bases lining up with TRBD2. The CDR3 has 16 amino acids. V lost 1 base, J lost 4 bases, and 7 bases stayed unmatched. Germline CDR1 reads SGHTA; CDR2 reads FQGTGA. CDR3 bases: TGTGCCAGCAGCTTAAACCCTAGCGGACCGTACAATGAGCAGTTCTTC. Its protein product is CASSLNPSGPYNEQFF.

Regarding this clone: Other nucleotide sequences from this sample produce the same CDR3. CDR3 in DNA: TGTGCCAGCAGCTTAGGACAGGGGTACCAAGAGACCCAGTACTTC. Translation: CASSLGQGYQETQYF. The chain carries TRBV7-9 and TRBJ2-5; 8 bases line up with TRBD1. The CDR3 sequence is 15 residues long. Germline V gene data show CDR1 as SEHNR and CDR2 as FQNEAQ (reference sequence). The V and J ends lost 1 base and 0 bases, in that order; junction bases with no gene match: 1.

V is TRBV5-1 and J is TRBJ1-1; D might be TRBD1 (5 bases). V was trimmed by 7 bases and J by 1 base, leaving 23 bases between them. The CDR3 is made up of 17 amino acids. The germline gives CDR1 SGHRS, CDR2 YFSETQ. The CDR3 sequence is CASVGAGHDGGNTEAFF. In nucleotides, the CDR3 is TGCGCCAGCGTAGGGGCAGGCCACGATGGCGGGAACACTGAAGCTTTCTTT.

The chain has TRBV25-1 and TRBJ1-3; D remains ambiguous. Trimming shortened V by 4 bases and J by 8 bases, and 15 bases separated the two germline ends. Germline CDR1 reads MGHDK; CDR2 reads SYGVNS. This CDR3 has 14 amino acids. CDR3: CASSARGGRYTIYF. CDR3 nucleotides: TGTGCCAGCAGTGCCCGGGGAGGCCGATACACCATATATTTT.

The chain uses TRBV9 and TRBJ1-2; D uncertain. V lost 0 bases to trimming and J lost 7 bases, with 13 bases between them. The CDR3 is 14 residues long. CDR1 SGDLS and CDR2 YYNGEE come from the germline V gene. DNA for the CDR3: TGTGCCAGCAGCGTAGCTACCCGGGGAGGTGGCTACACCTTC. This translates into CASSVATRGGGYTF.

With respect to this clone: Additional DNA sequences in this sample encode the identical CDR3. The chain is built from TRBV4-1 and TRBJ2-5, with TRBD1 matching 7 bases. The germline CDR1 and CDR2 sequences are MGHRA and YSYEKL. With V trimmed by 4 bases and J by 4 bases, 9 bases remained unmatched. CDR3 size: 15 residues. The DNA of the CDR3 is TGCGCCAGCAGCCCCTCGCACCACAGGGGAGAGACCCAGTACTTC. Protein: CASSPSHHRGETQYF.

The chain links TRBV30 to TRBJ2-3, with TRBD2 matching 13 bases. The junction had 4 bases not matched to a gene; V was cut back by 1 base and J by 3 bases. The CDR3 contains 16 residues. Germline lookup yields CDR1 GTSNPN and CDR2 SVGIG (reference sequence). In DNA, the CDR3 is TGTGCCTGGAGTGGGACTAGCGGGAGTGGGACAGATACGCAGTATTTT. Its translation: CAWSGTSGSGTDTQYF.

In DNA, the CDR3 is TGTGCCAGCAGCTCTCTAGCGGGAGGGGATGAGCAGTTCTTC. Protein sequence: CASSSLAGGDEQFF. The chain recombines TRBV7-3 with TRBJ2-1, with TRBD2 matching over 12 bases. From germline, CDR1 is SGHTA and CDR2 FQGTGA. This CDR3 comprises 14 residues. V was clipped by 4 bases and J by 8 bases; unmatched bases: 3.

CDR3 nucleotide sequence: TGTGCCAGCAGCTTTATGGGTTCAGGGGGCCCTGAGCAGTACTTC. This codes for CASSFMGSGGPEQYF. The J gene is TRBJ2-7, the V gene TRBV5-7, with 8 bases that match TRBD1. TRBV5-7 is an ORF, and what it does is uncertain. The CDR3 covers 15 residues. J was trimmed by 7 bases and V by 2 bases; bases with no gene match: 11.

The CDR3 here is CASSVDTAGPDTQYF. In DNA, the CDR3 is TGTGCCAGCAGCGTAGATACGGCGGGTCCCGATACGCAGTATTTT. V gene TRBV9 combines with J gene TRBJ2-3; a weak D match, TRBD2 (5 bases). CDR3 length equals 15 residues. Per germline, CDR1 SGDLS and CDR2 YYNGEE. Trimming removed 0 bases at V and 6 bases at J, with 14 bases between.

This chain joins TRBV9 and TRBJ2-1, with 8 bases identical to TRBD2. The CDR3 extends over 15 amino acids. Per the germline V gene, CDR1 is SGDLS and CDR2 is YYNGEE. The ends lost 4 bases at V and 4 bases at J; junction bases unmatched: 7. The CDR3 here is CASSPSVAGYNEQFF. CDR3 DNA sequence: TGTGCCAGCAGCCCCTCGGTAGCGGGGTACAATGAGCAGTTCTTC. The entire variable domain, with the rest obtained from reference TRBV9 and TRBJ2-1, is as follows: DSGVTQTPKHLITATGQRVTLRCSPRSGDLSVYWYQQSLDQGLQFLIQYYNGEERAKGNILERFSAQQFPDLHSELNLSSLELGDSALYFCASSPSVAGYNEQFFGPGTRLTVL.